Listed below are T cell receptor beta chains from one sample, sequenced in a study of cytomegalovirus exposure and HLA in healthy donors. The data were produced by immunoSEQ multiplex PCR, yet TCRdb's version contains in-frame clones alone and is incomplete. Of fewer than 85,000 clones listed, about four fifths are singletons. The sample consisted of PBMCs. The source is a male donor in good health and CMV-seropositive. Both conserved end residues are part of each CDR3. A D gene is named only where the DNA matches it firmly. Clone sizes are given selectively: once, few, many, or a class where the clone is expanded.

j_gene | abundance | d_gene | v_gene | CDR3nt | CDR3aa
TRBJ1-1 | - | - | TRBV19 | TGTGCCAGTAGTTCCGAACGCGGCGGAGGGAGGGTAAACACTGAAGCTTTCTTT | CASSSERGGGRVNTEAFF
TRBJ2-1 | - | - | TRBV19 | TGTGCCAGCTCCGGAGACAGGGTGGGGGGCAATGAGCAGTTCTTC | CASSGDRVGGNEQFF
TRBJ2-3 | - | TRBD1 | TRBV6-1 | TGTGCTGTTCAGGGGGACCCAGATACGCAGTATTTT | CAVQGDPDTQYF
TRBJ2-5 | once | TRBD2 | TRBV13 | TGTGCCAGCAGCGCCTCGGGACTAGCGGGAGTCGATGGAGAGACCCAGTACTTC | CASSASGLAGVDGETQYF
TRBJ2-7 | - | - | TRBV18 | TGTGCCAGCTCAGAACCGGGAGTTCCCTACGAGCAGTACTTC | CASSEPGVPYEQYF
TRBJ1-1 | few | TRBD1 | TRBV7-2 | TGTGCCAGCAGGCGTGACAGGGGGTCCACTGAAGCTTTCTTT | CASRRDRGSTEAFF
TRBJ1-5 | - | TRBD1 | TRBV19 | TGTGCCAGTAGTATTCTAGCAACAGGGGTACAGCCCCAGCATTTT | CASSILATGVQPQHF
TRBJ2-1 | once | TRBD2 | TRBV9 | TGTGCCAGCAGCGTTGGCCTAGCGGGGCTCAATGAGCAGTTCTTC | CASSVGLAGLNEQFF
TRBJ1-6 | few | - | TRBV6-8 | TGTGCCGGCCATGGAGTGAGAAATTCACCCCTCCACTTT | CAGHGVRNSPLHF
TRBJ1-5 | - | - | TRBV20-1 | TGCAGTGCATCGGAGGATCAGCCCCAGCATTTT | CSASEDQPQHF
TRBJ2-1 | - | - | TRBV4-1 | TGCGCCAGCAGCCCGGGCAATGAGCAGTTCTTC | CASSPGNEQFF
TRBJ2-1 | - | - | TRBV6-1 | TGTGCCAGCAGACTAACCGGACAGAACAATGAGCAGTTCTTC | CASRLTGQNNEQFF
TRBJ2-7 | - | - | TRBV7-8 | TGTGCCAGCAGCTTGCCAGGAATCTCCTACGAGCAGTACTTC | CASSLPGISYEQYF
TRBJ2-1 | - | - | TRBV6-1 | TGTGCCAGCAGCCCCTCCACAGTATACAATGAGCAGTTCTTC | CASSPSTVYNEQFF
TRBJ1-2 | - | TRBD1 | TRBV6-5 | TGTGCCAGCAGTTACGTCCGAACAGGGGGCGGGTATGGCTACACCTTC | CASSYVRTGGGYGYTF
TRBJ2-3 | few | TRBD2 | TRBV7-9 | TGTTCCAGCAGAACACGATTTCAACTAGCGGGAGTCACAGATACGCAGTATTTT | CSSRTRFQLAGVTDTQYF
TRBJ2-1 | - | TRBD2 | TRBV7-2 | TGTGCCAGCAGCTTAGCAGGGACTAGCGGGGGCTATGAGCAGTTCTTC | CASSLAGTSGGYEQFF